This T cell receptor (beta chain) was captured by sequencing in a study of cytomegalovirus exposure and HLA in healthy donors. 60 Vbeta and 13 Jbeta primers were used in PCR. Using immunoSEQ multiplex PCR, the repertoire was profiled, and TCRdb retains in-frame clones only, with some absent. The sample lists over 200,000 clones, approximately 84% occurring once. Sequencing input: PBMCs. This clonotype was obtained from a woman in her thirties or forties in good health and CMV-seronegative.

CDR3 sequence reads: CASSEGARNTIYF. DNA for the CDR3: TGTGCCAGCAGCGAAGGGGCGAGAAACACCATATATTTT. The chain links TRBV9 to TRBJ1-3; weak D call: TRBD1 (5 bases). Trimming pared 3 bases from V and 5 bases from J, leaving 9 bases between. The CDR3 is 13 residues long. Germline values: CDR1 SGDLS, CDR2 YYNGEE.